This T cell receptor beta chain was found in a study of identical twins. TCRdb re-called the 5' RACE reads with MiXCR, one entry per CDR3 protein. The sample consists of approximately 190,000 distinct CDR3 sequences, more than 15% of them appearing once. Germline lookup yields CDR1 SGHRS and CDR2 YFSETQ. CDR3 length: 12 amino acids. Between the trimmed V and J ends, which lost 3 bases and 3 bases, there was a span of 7 bases. These sequences were also reported in another study, on T cells expressing NK-cell markers. That work contributes: Researchers got TCR beta repertoires out of sorted CD3+CD56+NKG2C+, CD3+CD56+NKG2C- and CD3+CD56-NKG2C+ T cells. Among CD8+ T cells from about 6 donors, dominant NKG2C+ clonotypes accounted for roughly 1.0-7.0%. In several donors, dominant clonotypes made up 28.3-60.1% of CD3+CD56-NKG2C+ cells.

The source material was CD8+ T cells sorted from blood. The sequence was obtained from a woman between 18 and 30 years old in good health. J is TRBJ2-7 and V is TRBV5-1; the D is unclear. CDR3 amino acids: CASSSDDYEQYF. For the CDR3, the DNA is TGCGCCAGCAGCTCCGACGACTACGAGCAGTACTTC.